This TCR beta chain was found in a study of siplizumab effects on memory and regulatory T cells. The germline V gene encodes CDR1 SEHNR and CDR2 FQNEAQ (reference sequence). V lost 10 bases, J lost 2 bases, and 15 bases lay in between. CDR3 size: 15 residues. As to this clone: Its matching antigen is unknown.

The study's findings and limits: A minor share of alloreactive clones matched unstimulated subsets.

TCRdb's copy holds only in-frame clones and misses some; the assay was immunoSEQ multiplex PCR. The sample lists around 3,000 clones; roughly 69% were seen once. The chain combines TRBV7-9 with TRBJ1-6; D unresolved. The sequence derives from a human donor in good health. Input material: TEMRA CD8+ T cells sorted from blood. Subset denoted: unstimulated CD8+ CD45RA+ effector memory T cells. The CDR3 sequence: CAIRLSWPYNSPLHF. The CDR3 region has the DNA TGTGCCATCAGACTTTCTTGGCCCTATAATTCACCCCTCCACTTT.